This T cell receptor (beta chain) is drawn from a study of blood T cell repertoires in COVID-19. The protocol was immunoSEQ multiplex PCR, while the TCRdb copy is restricted to in-frame clones and leaves out a portion. The data contain some 140,000 clones, approximately 80% of them singletons. Trimming removed 0 bases from V and 1 base from J, with 19 bases in between. In germline, CDR1 is KGHDR, CDR2 SFDVKD. This CDR3 comprises 19 residues. The sequenced material came from peripheral blood. The J gene is TRBJ2-3, the V gene TRBV24-1; tentative D call: TRBD1 (6 bases). The receptor's source is a woman aged 55-69 years with COVID-19, enrolled during active disease. In nucleotides, the CDR3 is TGTGCCACCAGTGATTTGGTTGCGGACAGTGCGTTCGGCACAGATACGCAGTATTTT. It translates to CATSDLVADSAFGTDTQYF.